A single sample gave rise to the 12 T cell receptor beta chains below, sequenced in a study of cytomegalovirus exposure and HLA in healthy donors (dated by TCRdb to the late 2010s). Library generation was performed with the immunoSEQ multiplex PCR assay. The multiplex PCR relied on a mix of 60 forward primers for TCR Vbeta segments and 13 reverse primers for TCR Jbeta segments. What TCRdb holds here is the immuneACCESS table cut down to in-frame rearrangements. Part of the clones is not present; checked against another copy, under half of the missing clones reflect an unresolved V gene, and the others are unexplained. The sample yields roughly 66,000 clones; roughly 66% were counted once. The top ten constitute around 3% of the sample. Sequencing was done on a sample of PBMCs. All receptors derive from a woman aged 50 to 60 in good health and CMV-seronegative.

CDR3 nucleotides: TGTGCCAGCACTACTTGGGAGGCGCAGGACACTGAAGCTTTCTTT. This translates into CASTTWEAQDTEAFF. The chain employs TRBV6-4 and TRBJ1-1; D is unresolved. The CDR3 contains 15 residues. V was clipped by 7 bases and J by 3 bases, with 18 bases between them. Germline V gene sequence: CDR1 MRHNA, CDR2 SNTAGT.

The chain links TRBV6-4 to TRBJ1-5; maybe TRBD1 (6 bases). Germline V lookup: CDR1 MRHNA, CDR2 SNTAGT. V was shortened by 4 bases and J by 2 bases, with 9 bases between the two germline ends. The CDR3 is 14 residues long. This chain's CDR3 is CASSAQGGNQPQHF. DNA of the CDR3: TGTGCCAGCAGTGCACAGGGAGGCAATCAGCCCCAGCATTTT.

This chain connects TRBV6-1 to TRBJ2-2, with a weak D call TRBD2 (6 bases). The CDR3 runs to 14 residues. Germline V gene sequence: CDR1 MNHNS, CDR2 SASEGT. With 6 bases removed from V and 7 bases from J, the gap between germline ends came to 15 bases. The CDR3 sequence is CASRRVRESGELFF. The CDR3, as DNA: TGTGCCAGCAGGAGAGTCCGGGAGAGCGGGGAGCTGTTTTTT.

This clone occurred a few times. At one end the junction does not follow the germline gene, possibly because of a read error. This CDR3 reads CASSWFTGTGGYYF. CDR3 in DNA: TGTGCCAGCAGTTGGTTCACCGGGACAGGGGGATATTACTTC. The chain has TRBV28 and TRBJ1-2; TRBD1 aligns across 11 bases. Germline lookup yields CDR1 MDHEN and CDR2 SYDVKM. This CDR3 region has 14 residues.

The chain recombines TRBV4-3 with TRBJ2-7; a possible D gene is TRBD2 (6 bases). With 4 bases removed from V and 0 bases from J, the gap between germline ends came to 16 bases. The CDR3 runs to 16 residues. The germline V gene has CDR1 LGHNA and CDR2 YSLEER. The CDR3 DNA reads as TGCGCCAGCAGCCCAGCCGGAGGGGACGGCTCCTACGAGCAGTACTTC. Amino acids: CASSPAGGDGSYEQYF.

This clone was observed a handful of times. This rearrangement joins TRBV10-3 to TRBJ1-5; TRBD1 might be the D (6 bases). Deletions cut 10 bases from V and 5 bases from J, with 21 bases between. CDR1 and CDR2 from the germline V gene are ENHRY and SYGVKD. CDR3 size: 15 residues. The CDR3 region is CATTGGLGGDQPQHF. The CDR3 nucleotides are TGTGCCACCACTGGGGGCCTGGGTGGGGATCAGCCCCAGCATTTT.

This chain connects TRBV6-5 to TRBJ1-2, with D perhaps matching TRBD1 (6 bases). Deletions cut 6 bases from V and 7 bases from J, with 15 bases between. Germline-derived CDR1 and CDR2 are MNHEY and SVGAGI. The CDR3 runs to 13 residues. CDR3 sequence: CASSPGGLGGYTF. The CDR3 DNA is TGTGCCAGCAGCCCCGGGGGGCTAGGTGGCTACACCTTC.

In its sample, this clone was seen a few times. The CDR3 reads CASRDTGGAVEKLFF. The CDR3 coding sequence is TGCGCCAGCAGGGATACAGGGGGCGCGGTTGAAAAACTGTTTTTT. This chain links TRBV5-1 with TRBJ1-4; 9 nucleotides match TRBD1. Germline V CDR1 and CDR2: SGHRS, YFSETQ. V shed 5 bases and J 7 bases; nucleotides not matched to a gene: 9. This CDR3 region has 15 residues.

This clone appeared a few times. V usage is TRBV28 and J usage is TRBJ2-7, with D hard to call. Trimming shortened V by 5 bases and J by 3 bases, and 14 bases separated the two germline ends. The germline gives CDR1 MDHEN, CDR2 SYDVKM. The CDR3 consists of 14 residues. The CDR3 region has the DNA TGTGCCAGCAGTCCGCTAGGCGTATACTACGAGCAGTACTTC. Its protein is CASSPLGVYYEQYF. The whole variable domain, remainder taken from reference TRBV28 and TRBJ2-7, is DVKVTQSSRYLVKRTGEKVFLECVQDMDHENMFWYRQDPGLGLRLIYFSYDVKMKEKGDIPEGYSVSREKKERFSLILESASTNQTSMYLCASSPLGVYYEQYFGPGTRLTVT.

The chain links TRBV18 to TRBJ2-5; 8 nucleotides line up with TRBD2. Germline V gives CDR1 KGHSH, CDR2 LQKENI. The trim removed 3 bases at V and 3 bases at J, leaving 6 bases unmatched. This CDR3 spans 15 amino acids. The CDR3 region is CASSPPEAGEETQYF. The CDR3 DNA reads TGTGCCAGCTCACCCCCGGAAGCGGGAGAAGAGACCCAGTACTTC.

The V call is TRBV6-6, the J call TRBJ2-7, with TRBD2 matching 7 bases. With 7 bases clipped from V and 5 bases from J, the junction kept 8 bases outside the gene matches. Germline CDR1 and CDR2: MNHNY and SVGAGI (reference sequence). The CDR3 consists of 13 residues. CDR3 coding DNA: TGTGCCAGCACGCCACTAGCGTCCAACGAGCAGTACTTC. This gives the protein CASTPLASNEQYF.

This clone was picked up a small number of times. The gene calls are TRBV7-9 and TRBJ1-1; D is undetermined. Trimming stripped 1 base from V and 4 bases from J, with 7 bases between. Germline V gene lookup returns CDR1 SEHNR and CDR2 FQNEAQ (reference sequence). The CDR3 runs 13 residues. The CDR3 DNA follows: TGTGCCAGCAGCTTAGACTATGGCACTGAAGCTTTCTTT. This sequence encodes CASSLDYGTEAFF.